This TCR beta chain was recorded in a study of blood T cell repertoires in COVID-19. Across the study: Specimens from acute and convalescent COVID-19 originated in the United States, Italy and Spain.

Clones were sequenced by immunoSEQ multiplex PCR, and TCRdb holds only the in-frame ones, with some missing. The table lists about 270,000 clones, roughly four fifths of them singletons. Worth noting for this clone: Compared with germline, one end of the junction differs, possibly owing to a read error.

Germline values: CDR1 SGHNT, CDR2 YENEEA. The CDR3 extends over 13 amino acids. The TCR sequence derives from a woman aged 50 to 65 who had recovered from COVID-19. The sample was peripheral blood. The rearrangement links TRBV11-3 to TRBJ2-1; 8 bases match TRBD2. CDR3 bases: TGTGCCAGCAGCTTAGGTAGCGGGAATGGGCAGTTCTTC. Protein product: CASSLGSGNGQFF.